The text below deals with one TCR beta chain. This sample was included in a study of CD8+CD57+ T cells in acquired aplastic anemia. From germline, CDR1 is SGHVS and CDR2 FQNEAQ. V was trimmed by 5 bases and J by 2 bases, leaving 9 bases between them. This CDR3 spans 13 amino acids. Before being chosen for sequencing, patients had shown CD8+CD57+ cell expansion by flow cytometry. Genomic DNA acted as the template from which TCR beta VDJ combination and CDR3 sequence profiling were carried out. TCRdb passed the reads through MiXCR, listing each CDR3 protein once. Among some 150,000 distinct CDR3 sequences listed, roughly 49% were seen once.

The J gene is TRBJ1-1, the V gene TRBV7-8, with D unclear. The receptor was derived from a human donor with aplastic anemia. Sequencing input: sorted CD4+, CD8+, or CD8+CD57+ T cells (not recorded which) from PBMCs. The CDR3 bases are TGTGCCAGCAGCCCCCAAACAAACACTGAAGCTTTCTTT. It is translated as CASSPQTNTEAFF.